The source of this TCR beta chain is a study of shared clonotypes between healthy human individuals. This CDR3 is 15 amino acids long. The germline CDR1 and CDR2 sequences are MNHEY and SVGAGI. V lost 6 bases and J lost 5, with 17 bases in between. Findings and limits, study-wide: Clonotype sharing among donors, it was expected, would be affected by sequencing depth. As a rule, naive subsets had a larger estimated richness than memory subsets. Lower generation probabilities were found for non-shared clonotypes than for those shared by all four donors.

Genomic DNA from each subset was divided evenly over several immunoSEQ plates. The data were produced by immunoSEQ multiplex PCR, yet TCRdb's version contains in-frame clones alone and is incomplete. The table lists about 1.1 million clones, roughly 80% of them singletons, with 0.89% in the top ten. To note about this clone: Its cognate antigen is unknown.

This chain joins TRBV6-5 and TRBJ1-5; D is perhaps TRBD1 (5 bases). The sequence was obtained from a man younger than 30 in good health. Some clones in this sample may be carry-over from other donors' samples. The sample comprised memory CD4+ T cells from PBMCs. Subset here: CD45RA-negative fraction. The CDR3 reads CASRHDSQGDQPQHF. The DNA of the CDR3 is TGTGCCAGCAGACACGACAGCCAGGGCGATCAGCCCCAGCATTTT.